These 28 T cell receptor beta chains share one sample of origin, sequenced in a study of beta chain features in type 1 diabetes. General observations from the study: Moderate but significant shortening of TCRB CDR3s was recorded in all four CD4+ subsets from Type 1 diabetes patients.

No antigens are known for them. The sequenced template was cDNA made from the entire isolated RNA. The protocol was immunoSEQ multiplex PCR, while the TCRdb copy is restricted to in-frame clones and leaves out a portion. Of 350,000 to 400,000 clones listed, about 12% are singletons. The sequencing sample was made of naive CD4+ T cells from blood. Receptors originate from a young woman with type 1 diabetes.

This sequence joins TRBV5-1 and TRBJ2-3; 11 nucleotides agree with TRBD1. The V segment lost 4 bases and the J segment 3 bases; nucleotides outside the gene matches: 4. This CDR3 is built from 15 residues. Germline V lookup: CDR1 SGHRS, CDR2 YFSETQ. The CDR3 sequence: CASSQGDRGTDTQYF. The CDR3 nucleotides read TGCGCCAGCAGCCAAGGGGACAGGGGGACAGATACGCAGTATTTT.

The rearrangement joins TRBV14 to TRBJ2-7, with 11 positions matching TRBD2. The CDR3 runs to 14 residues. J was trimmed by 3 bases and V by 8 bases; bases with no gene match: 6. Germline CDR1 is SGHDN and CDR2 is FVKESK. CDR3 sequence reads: CASSGTSGHYEQYF. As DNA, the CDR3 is TGTGCCAGCTCCGGGACTAGCGGCCACTACGAGCAGTACTTC.

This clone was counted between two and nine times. CDR3 DNA: TGTGCCAGCGGCACAATGGACTATGGCTACACCTTC. It specifies CASGTMDYGYTF. V gene TRBV28 combines with J gene TRBJ1-2; D is ambiguous. V was clipped by 8 bases and J by 3 bases, with 10 bases between them. In germline, CDR1 is MDHEN, CDR2 SYDVKM. The CDR3 consists of 12 residues.

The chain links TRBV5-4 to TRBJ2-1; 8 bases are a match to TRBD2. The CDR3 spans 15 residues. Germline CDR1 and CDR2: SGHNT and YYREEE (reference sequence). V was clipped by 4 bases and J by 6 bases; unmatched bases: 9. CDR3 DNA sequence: TGTGCCAGCAGCGCACCCTTGCTAGCGGGCAATGAGCAGTTCTTC. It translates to CASSAPLLAGNEQFF.

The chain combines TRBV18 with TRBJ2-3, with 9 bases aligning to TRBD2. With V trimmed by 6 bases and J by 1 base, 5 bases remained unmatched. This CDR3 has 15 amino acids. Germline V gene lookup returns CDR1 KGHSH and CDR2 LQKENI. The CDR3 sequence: CASSPTSGRTDTQYF. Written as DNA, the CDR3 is TGTGCCAGCTCGCCGACTAGCGGACGCACAGATACGCAGTATTTT.

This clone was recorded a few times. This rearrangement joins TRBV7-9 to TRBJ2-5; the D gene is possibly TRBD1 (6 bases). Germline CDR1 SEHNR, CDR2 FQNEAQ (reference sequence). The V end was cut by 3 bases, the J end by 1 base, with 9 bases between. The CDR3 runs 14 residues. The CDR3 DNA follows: TGTGCCAGCAGCTTCCTACAGGGCCAAGAGACCCAGTACTTC. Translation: CASSFLQGQETQYF.

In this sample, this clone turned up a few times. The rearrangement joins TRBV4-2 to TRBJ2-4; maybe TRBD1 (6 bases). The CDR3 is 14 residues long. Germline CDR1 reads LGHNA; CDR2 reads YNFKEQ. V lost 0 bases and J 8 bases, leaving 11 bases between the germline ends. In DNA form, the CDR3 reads TGTGCCAGCAGCCAAGATAGGGGGTCGGACATTCAGTACTTC. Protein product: CASSQDRGSDIQYF.

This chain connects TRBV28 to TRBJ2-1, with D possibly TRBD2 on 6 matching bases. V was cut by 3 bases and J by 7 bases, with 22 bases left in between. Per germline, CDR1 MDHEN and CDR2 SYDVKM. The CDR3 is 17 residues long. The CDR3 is CASSLGSGAANGNEQFF. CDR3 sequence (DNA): TGTGCCAGCAGTTTGGGATCGGGAGCGGCAAACGGGAATGAGCAGTTCTTC.

DNA for the CDR3: TGTGCCAGCATCCACCCTCCGGCTAGCGGAACAATCTACGAGCAGTACTTC. It codes for CASIHPPASGTIYEQYF. This chain connects TRBV7-9 to TRBJ2-7, with TRBD2 matching over 7 bases. The germline CDR1 and CDR2 sequences are SEHNR and FQNEAQ (reference sequence). The CDR3 consists of 17 residues. With V trimmed by 7 bases and J by 3 bases, 18 bases remained unmatched.

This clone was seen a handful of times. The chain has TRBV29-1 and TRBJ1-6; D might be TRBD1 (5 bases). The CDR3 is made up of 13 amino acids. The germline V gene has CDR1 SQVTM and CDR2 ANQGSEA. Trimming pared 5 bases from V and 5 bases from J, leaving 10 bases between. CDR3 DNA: TGCAGCGTTAGGAAGGGGAATAATTCACCCCTCCACTTT. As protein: CSVRKGNNSPLHF.

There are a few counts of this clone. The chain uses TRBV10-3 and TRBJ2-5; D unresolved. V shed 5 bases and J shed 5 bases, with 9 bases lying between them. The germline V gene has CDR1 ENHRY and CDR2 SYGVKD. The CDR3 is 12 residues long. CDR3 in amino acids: CAISMNGETQYF. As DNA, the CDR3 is TGTGCCATCAGTATGAACGGTGAGACCCAGTACTTC.

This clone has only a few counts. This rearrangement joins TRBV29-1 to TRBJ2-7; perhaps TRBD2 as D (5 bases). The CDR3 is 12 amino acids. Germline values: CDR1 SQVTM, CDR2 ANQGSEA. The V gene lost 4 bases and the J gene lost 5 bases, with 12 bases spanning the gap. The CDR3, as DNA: TGCAGCGTTGCGCCGGGAAGCCACGAGCAGTACTTC. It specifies CSVAPGSHEQYF.

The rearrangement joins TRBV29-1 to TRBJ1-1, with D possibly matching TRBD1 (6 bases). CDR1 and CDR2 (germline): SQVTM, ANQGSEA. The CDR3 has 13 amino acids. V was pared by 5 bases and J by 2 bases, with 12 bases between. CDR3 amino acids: CSVRTQGNTEAFF. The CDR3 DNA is TGCAGCGTTCGAACACAGGGAAACACTGAAGCTTTCTTT.

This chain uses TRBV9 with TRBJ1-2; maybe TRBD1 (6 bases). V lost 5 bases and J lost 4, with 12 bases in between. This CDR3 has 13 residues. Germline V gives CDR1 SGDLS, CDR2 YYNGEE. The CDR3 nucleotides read TGTGCCAGCAGTGCTGGACAGACCTATGGCTACACCTTC. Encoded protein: CASSAGQTYGYTF. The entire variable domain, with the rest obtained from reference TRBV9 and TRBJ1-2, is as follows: DSGVTQTPKHLITATGQRVTLRCSPRSGDLSVYWYQQSLDQGLQFLIQYYNGEERAKGNILERFSAQQFPDLHSELNLSSLELGDSALYFCASSAGQTYGYTFGSGTRLTVV.

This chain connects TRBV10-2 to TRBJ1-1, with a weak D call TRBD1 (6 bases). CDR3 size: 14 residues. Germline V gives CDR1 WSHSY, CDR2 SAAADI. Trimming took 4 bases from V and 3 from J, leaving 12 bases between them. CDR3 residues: CASSVGGADTEAFF. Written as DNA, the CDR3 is TGCGCCAGCAGTGTCGGGGGGGCGGACACTGAAGCTTTCTTT.

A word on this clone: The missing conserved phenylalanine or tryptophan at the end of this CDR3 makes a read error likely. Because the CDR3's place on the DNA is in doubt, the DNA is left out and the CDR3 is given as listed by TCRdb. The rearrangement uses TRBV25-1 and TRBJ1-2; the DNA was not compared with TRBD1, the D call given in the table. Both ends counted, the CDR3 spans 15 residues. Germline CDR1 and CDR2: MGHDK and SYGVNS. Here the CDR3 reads CASRIKTWGTKANWL.

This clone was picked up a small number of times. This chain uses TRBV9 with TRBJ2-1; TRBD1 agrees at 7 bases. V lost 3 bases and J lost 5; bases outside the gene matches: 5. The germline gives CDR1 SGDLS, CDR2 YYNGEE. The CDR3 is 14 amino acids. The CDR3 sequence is CASSDRGVDNEQFF. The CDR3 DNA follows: TGTGCCAGCAGCGACAGGGGCGTAGACAATGAGCAGTTCTTC.

For the CDR3, the DNA is TGTGCCAGCAGTGATACAGGGACGGGCTACACCTTC. Its translation is CASSDTGTGYTF. The V gene is TRBV2, the J gene TRBJ1-2; D may be TRBD1 (6 bases). The V gene's germline CDR1 is SNHLY and CDR2 FYNNEI. V was cut by 3 bases and J by 8 bases, with 10 bases left in between. This CDR3 spans 12 amino acids.

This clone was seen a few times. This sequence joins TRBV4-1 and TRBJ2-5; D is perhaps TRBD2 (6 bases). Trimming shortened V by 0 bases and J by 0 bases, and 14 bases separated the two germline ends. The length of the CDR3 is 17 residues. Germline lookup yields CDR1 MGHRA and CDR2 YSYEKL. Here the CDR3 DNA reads TGCGCCAGCAGCCAAGAGGGGAGTCTAGCGAACCAAGAGACCCAGTACTTC. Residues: CASSQEGSLANQETQYF.

CDR3 bases: TGTGCCAGCAGCTCGGGGCCGGGGGGACAAGAGACCCAGTACTTC. It is translated as CASSSGPGGQETQYF. The chain employs TRBV7-9 and TRBJ2-5; TRBD2 agrees at 7 bases. Germline values: CDR1 SEHNR, CDR2 FQNEAQ (reference sequence). V dropped 4 bases and J dropped 2; count of bases not matched to a gene: 7. The CDR3 runs 15 residues. Full variable domain (rest looked up from reference TRBV7-9 and TRBJ2-5): DTGVSQNPRHKITKRGQNVTFRCDPISEHNRLYWYRQTLGQGPEFLTYFQNEAQLEKSRLLSDRFSAERPKGSFSTLEIQRTEQGDSAMYLCASSSGPGGQETQYFGPGTRLLVL.

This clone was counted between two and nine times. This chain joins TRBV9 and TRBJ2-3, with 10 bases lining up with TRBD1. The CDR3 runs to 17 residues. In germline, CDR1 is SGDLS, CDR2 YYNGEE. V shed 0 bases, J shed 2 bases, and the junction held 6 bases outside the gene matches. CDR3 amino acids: CASSVAGQGGPTDTQYF. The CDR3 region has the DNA TGTGCCAGCAGCGTAGCCGGACAGGGGGGTCCCACAGATACGCAGTATTTT.

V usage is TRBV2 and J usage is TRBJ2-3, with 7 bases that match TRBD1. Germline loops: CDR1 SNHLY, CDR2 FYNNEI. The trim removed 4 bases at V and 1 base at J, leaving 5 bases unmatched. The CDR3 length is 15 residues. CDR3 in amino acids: CASSVLGGGTDTQYF. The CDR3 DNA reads TGTGCCAGCAGTGTTCTAGGGGGCGGCACAGATACGCAGTATTTT.

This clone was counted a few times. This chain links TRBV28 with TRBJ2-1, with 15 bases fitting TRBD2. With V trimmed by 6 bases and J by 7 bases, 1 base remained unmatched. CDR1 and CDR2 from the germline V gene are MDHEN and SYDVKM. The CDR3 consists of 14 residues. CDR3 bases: TGTGCCAGCAGGGGGACTAGCGGGAGGAATGAGCAGTTCTTC. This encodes CASRGTSGRNEQFF.

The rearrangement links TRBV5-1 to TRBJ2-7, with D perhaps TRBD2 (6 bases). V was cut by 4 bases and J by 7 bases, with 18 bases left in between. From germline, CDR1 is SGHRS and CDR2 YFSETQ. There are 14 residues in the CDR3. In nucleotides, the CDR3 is TGCGCCAGCAGCCACTCTGTCCCCGGGGGAGAGCAGTACTTC. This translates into CASSHSVPGGEQYF.

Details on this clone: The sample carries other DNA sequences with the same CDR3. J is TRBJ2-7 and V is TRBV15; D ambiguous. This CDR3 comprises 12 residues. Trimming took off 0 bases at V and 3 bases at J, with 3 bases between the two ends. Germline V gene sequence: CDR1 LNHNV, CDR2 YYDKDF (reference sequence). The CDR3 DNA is TGTGCCACCAGCAGAGATTACTACGAGCAGTACTTC. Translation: CATSRDYYEQYF.

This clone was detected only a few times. The CDR3 here is CASSATSATQYF. The DNA for the CDR3 is TGTGCCAGCAGCGCGACTAGCGCGACGCAGTATTTT. The chain employs TRBV11-3 and TRBJ2-3; the match to TRBD2 covers 8 bases. The CDR3 totals 12 residues. The germline V gene encodes CDR1 SGHNT and CDR2 YENEEA. J was trimmed by 9 bases and V by 5 bases; bases with no gene match: 4.

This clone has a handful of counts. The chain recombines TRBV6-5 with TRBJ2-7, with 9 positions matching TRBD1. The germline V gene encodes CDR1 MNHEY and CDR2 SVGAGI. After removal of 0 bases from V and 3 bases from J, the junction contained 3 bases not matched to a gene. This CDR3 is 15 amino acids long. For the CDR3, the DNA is TGTGCCAGCAGTTACTCGACAGGGGGAGTCTACGAGCAGTACTTC. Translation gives CASSYSTGGVYEQYF.

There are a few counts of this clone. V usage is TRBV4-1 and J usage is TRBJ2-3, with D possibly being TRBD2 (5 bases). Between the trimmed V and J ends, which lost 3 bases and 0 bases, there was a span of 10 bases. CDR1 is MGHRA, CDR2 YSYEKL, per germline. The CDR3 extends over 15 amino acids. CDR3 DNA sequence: TGCGCCAGCAGCCACTCCTGGACTAGCACAGATACGCAGTATTTT. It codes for CASSHSWTSTDTQYF.